This T cell receptor (beta chain) is drawn from a study of glioma-infiltrating T cells after dendritic cell vaccination. Overall study context: Patients received autologous tumor lysate-pulsed dendritic cell vaccination between about 2003 and 2013. Patients received three intradermal dendritic cell vaccine injections at biweekly intervals. Study-wide results and caveats: Longer survival after dendritic cell vaccination followed higher pretreatment TIL content.

The germline V gene has CDR1 LNHDA and CDR2 SQIVND (reference sequence). This CDR3 comprises 15 residues. The V segment lost 9 bases and the J segment 1 base; nucleotides outside the gene matches: 7. Documented time point: after dendritic cell vaccination, including at tumor progression/relapse. Repertoires were generated with immunoSEQ multiplex PCR, while TCRdb's copy carries only in-frame clones and drops some. This table holds 85,000 to 100,000 clones, approximately 84% found once. A remark on this clone: Its antigen is undetermined.

The origin of this receptor is a human donor with glioblastoma. This material consisted of blood, taken after dendritic cell vaccination. V is TRBV19 and J is TRBJ2-4; 9 bases match TRBD1. Written as DNA, the CDR3 is TGTGCCAGCAACAGGGGGCCTATGGCCAAAAACATTCAGTACTTC. It yields the protein CASNRGPMAKNIQYF.